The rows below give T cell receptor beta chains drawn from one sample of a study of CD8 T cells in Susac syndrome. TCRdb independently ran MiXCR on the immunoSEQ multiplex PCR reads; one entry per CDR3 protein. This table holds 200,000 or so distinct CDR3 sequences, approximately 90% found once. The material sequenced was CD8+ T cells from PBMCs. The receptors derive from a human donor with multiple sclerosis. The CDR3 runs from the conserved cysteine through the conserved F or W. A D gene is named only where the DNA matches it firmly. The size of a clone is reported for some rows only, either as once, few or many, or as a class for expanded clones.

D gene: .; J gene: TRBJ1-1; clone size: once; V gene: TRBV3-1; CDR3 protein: CACSQDAGYGNTEAFF; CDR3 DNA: TGTGCCTGCAGCCAAGATGCGGGGTATGGGAACACTGAAGCTTTCTTT
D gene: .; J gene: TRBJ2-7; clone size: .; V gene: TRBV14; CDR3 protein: CASSQGPGQGVYEQYF; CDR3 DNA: TGTGCCAGCAGCCAAGGTCCTGGGCAGGGAGTCTACGAGCAGTACTTC
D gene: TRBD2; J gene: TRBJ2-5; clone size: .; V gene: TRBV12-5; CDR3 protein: CASGATSGIGTQYF; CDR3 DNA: TGTGCTAGTGGCGCTACTAGCGGGATTGGGACCCAGTACTTC
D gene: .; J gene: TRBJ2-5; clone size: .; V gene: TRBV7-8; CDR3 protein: CATSPDYQETQYF; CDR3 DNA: TGTGCCACCAGCCCCGATTATCAAGAGACCCAGTACTTC
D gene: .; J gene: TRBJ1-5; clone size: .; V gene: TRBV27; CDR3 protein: CASSLSTTSQPQHF; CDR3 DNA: TGTGCCAGCAGTTTATCCACCACCAGCCAGCCCCAGCATTTT
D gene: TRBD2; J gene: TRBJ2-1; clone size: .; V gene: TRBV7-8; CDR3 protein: CASSLLAGLNEQFF; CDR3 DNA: TGTGCCAGCAGCTTACTAGCGGGACTCAATGAGCAGTTCTTC
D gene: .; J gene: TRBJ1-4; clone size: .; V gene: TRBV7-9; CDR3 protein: CASSLNEGANEKLFF; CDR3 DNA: TGTGCCAGCAGCTTAAATGAGGGAGCTAATGAAAAACTGTTTTTT
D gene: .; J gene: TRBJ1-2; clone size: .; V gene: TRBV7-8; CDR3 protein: CASSLVRSGYTF; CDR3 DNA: TGTGCCAGCAGCTTAGTGAGGTCGGGCTACACCTTC
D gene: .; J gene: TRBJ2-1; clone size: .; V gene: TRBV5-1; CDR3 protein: CASQALNEQFF; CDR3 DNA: TGCGCCTCCCAGGCCCTCAATGAGCAGTTCTTC
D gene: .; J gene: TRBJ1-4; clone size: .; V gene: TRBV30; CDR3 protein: CAWSLGNEKLFF; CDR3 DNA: TGTGCCTGGAGTCTTGGTAATGAAAAACTGTTTTTT
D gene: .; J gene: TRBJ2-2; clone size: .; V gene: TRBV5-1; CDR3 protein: CASSLVDPGELFF; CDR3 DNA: TGCGCCAGCAGCTTGGTGGACCCCGGGGAGCTGTTTTTT
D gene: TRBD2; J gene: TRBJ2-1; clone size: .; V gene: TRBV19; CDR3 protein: CASSRGGVNSNNEQFF; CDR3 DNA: TGTGCCAGTAGTAGGGGAGGGGTTAATTCCAACAATGAGCAGTTCTTC
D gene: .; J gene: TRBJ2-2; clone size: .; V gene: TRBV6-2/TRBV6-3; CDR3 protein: CASSSRPAGDTGELFF; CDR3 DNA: TGTGCCAGCAGTTCCCGACCTGCCGGGGACACCGGGGAGCTGTTTTTT
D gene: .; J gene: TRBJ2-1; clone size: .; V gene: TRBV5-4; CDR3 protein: CASSDGTVNNEQFF; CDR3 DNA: TGTGCCAGCAGCGATGGGACGGTCAACAATGAGCAGTTCTTC